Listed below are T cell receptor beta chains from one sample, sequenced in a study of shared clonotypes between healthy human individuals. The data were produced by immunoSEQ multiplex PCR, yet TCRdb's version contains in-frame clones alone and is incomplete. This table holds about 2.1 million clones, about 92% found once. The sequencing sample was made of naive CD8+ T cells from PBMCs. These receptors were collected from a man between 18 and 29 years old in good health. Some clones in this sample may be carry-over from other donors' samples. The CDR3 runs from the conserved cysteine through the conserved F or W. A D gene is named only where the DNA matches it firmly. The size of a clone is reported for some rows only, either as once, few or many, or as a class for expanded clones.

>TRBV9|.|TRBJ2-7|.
TGTGCCAGCAGCGTAGAAGCGACTTCTCGGGAGCAGTACTTC
CASSVEATSREQYF
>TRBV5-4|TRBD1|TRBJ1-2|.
TGTGCCAGCAGCGCCAACACAGGGGTCGTTGACGGTGGCTACACCTTC
CASSANTGVVDGGYTF
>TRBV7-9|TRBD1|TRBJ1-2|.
TGTGCCACTCTGGACAGGGGGGCCTATGGCTACACCTTC
CATLDRGAYGYTF
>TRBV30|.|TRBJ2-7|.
TGTGCCTGGAGTGTAAACGCGGCAGGGGTGGAGCAGTACTTC
CAWSVNAAGVEQYF
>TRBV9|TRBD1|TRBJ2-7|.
TGTGCCAGCAGCCTCAAGACAGGGGGCGAGCAGTACTTC
CASSLKTGGEQYF
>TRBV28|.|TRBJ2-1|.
TGTGCCAGCAGTTTAGTAAATGAGCAGTTCTTC
CASSLVNEQFF
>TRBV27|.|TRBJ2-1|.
TGTGCCAGCAGTTTGCGGGGTAATTACAATGAGCAGTTCTTC
CASSLRGNYNEQFF
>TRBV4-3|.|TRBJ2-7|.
TGCGCCAGCAGCCAAGCGGGGCTTGAAGCCTACGAGCAGTACTTC
CASSQAGLEAYEQYF
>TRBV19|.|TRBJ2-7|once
TGTGCCAGTAGTATGGGTCAGGGGGGATACTACGAGCAGTACTTC
CASSMGQGGYYEQYF
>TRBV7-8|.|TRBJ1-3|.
TGTGCCAGCAGCTTATTAATCGGCAGGGGAGGTTCCTCTGGAAACACCATATATTTT
CASSLLIGRGGSSGNTIYF
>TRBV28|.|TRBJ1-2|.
TGTGCCAGCAGTTTACCATATGGGGCACACACCTTC
CASSLPYGAHTF
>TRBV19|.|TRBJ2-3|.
TGTGCCTCCCGAGGGCCCACAGATACGCAGTATTTT
CASRGPTDTQYF
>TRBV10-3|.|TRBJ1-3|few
TGTGCCATCAGTGACAGGGGAGGAAACACCATATATTTT
CAISDRGGNTIYF
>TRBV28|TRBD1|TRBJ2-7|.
TGTGCCAGCAGTTTATATGGGACAGGGTCCAACGAGCAGTACTTC
CASSLYGTGSNEQYF
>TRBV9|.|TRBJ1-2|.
TGTGCCAGCGCCGGGGGGGGCCTTTATGGCTACACCTTC
CASAGGGLYGYTF
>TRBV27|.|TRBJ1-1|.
TGTGCCAGTAAATCAAGATCAGGCCTCCCGGGCCCCTCAACGATGAACACTGAAGCTTTCTTT
CASKSRSGLPGPSTMNTEAFF
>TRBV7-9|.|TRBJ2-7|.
TGTGCCAGCAGACCCTCAAACGGCTACGAGCAGTACTTC
CASRPSNGYEQYF
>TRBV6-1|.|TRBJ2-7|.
TGTGCCAGCAGTGAGGTGGGTTACGAGCAGTACTTC
CASSEVGYEQYF
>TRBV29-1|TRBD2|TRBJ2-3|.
TGCAGCGTTACCCCCGGGACTAGCGGCACAGATACGCAGTATTTT
CSVTPGTSGTDTQYF
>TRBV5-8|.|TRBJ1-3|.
TGTGCCAGCAGCTTATTACAGGGACCTGGAAACACCATATATTTT
CASSLLQGPGNTIYF
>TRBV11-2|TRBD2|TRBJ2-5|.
TGTGCCAGCAGCTTACTACTAGCGGGAGGACCCTCGGAGACCCAGTACTTC
CASSLLLAGGPSETQYF
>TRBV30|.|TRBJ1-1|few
TGTGCCTGGAGTACGGGGGGGGACACTGAAGCTTTCTTT
CAWSTGGDTEAFF
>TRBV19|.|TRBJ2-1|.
TGTGCCAGTGGGGGGTCCCATGAGCAGTTCTTC
CASGGSHEQFF
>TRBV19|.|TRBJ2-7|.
TGTGCCAGTAGTATAGTGGGGGGAGACGAGCAGTACTTC
CASSIVGGDEQYF
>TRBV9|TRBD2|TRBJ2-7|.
TGTGCCAGCAGCCAACGGACTAGCGGGCTCTACGAGCAGTACTTC
CASSQRTSGLYEQYF
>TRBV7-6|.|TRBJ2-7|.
TGTGCCAGCAGCCCCGTGCCCCCCTCCTACGAGCAGTACTTC
CASSPVPPSYEQYF
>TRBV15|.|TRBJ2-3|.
TGTGCCACCAGCAGAGAGGGTGGGGACACATACACAGATACGCAGTATTTT
CATSREGGDTYTDTQYF
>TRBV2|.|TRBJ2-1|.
TGTGCCAGCAGTAAAGGGTCACTGCTCCTACAAGAGCAGTTCTTC
CASSKGSLLLQEQFF
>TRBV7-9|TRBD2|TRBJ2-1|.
TGTGCCAGCAGCCCGACTAGCGGGAGCTGGAATGAGCAGTTCTTC
CASSPTSGSWNEQFF
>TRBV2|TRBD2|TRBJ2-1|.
TGTGCCAGCAGTGAAAATACGGGAGGGACACTCAATGAGCAGTTCTTC
CASSENTGGTLNEQFF
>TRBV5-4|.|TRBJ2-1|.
TGTGCCAGCAGCTTGCGCTCCCCACGCAATGAGCAGTTCTTC
CASSLRSPRNEQFF